The clone carrying this TCR beta chain was counted ten times or more. Its target is not known. The data were taken from a study of T-cell memory formation after mild COVID-19. Study as a whole: Largely donor-specific sequence clusters came from two donors. Findings of the study overall: Among clones peaking at day 37 in the second wave, SARS-CoV-2 specificity remained unconfirmed.

One entry per CDR3 protein results from TCRdb running MiXCR on the 5' RACE reads. There are about 130,000 distinct CDR3 sequences in the sample; around 15% occur only once, and about 5.2% lies in the top ten. The CDR3 runs to 16 residues. The V and J ends lost 5 bases and 0 bases respectively, with 17 bases between them. CDR1 and CDR2 (germline): LNHDA, SQIVND (reference sequence). This clonotype was obtained from a man aged 18-30 years who had mild COVID-19 (a few samples of this study predate the infection). Cell type and time point are not known. The chain carries TRBV19 and TRBJ2-7; D assignment may be TRBD1 or TRBD2 (6 bases each). Sequences were obtained from PBMCs or a T cell subset sorted from them (not recorded which). Here the CDR3 reads CASSLDRTTSSYEQYF. CDR3 nucleotide sequence: TGTGCCAGTAGTCTCGACAGGACTACCTCCTCCTACGAGCAGTACTTC.